The rows below give T cell receptor beta chains drawn from one sample of a study of identical twins. In TCRdb, the 5' RACE reads were re-called with MiXCR into one record per CDR3 protein. This table has about 530,000 distinct CDR3 sequences, around 22% appearing once. Separately, the same data were catalogued under a study of yellow fever vaccine responses in identical twins.

The sample was CD4+ T cells sorted from blood. The receptors originated from a woman aged 18-29 years in good health. Both conserved end residues are part of each CDR3. Each record gives: clone size, V gene, J gene, D gene, CDR3 protein, CDR3 DNA. The D gene is left open where the match is weak. Rows give clone size only sometimes, using once, few, many, or a class for an expanded clone.

few	TRBV5-1	TRBJ2-3	-	CASSLGAVSFTDTQYF	TGCGCCAGCAGCTTGGGGGCAGTTTCTTTCACAGATACGCAGTATTTT
few	TRBV9	TRBJ2-2	-	CASSVDPAGELFF	TGTGCCAGCAGCGTAGATCCTGCCGGGGAGCTGTTTTTT
-	TRBV7-8	TRBJ2-1	-	CASSFYLEQFF	TGTGCCAGCAGCTTCTACCTAGAGCAGTTCTTC
-	TRBV20-1	TRBJ2-7	-	CSARVAPFSYEQYF	TGCAGTGCTAGGGTAGCGCCTTTCTCCTACGAGCAGTACTTC
-	TRBV18	TRBJ2-3	-	CASSPQGGPDTQYF	TGTGCCAGCTCACCACAGGGGGGCCCCGATACGCAGTATTTT
many	TRBV5-1	TRBJ2-1	TRBD2	CASRGTSGSHEQFF	TGCGCCAGCAGAGGGACTAGCGGGAGTCATGAGCAGTTCTTC
few	TRBV6-1	TRBJ2-5	-	CASSPVDPKETQYF	TGTGCCAGCAGCCCGGTTGATCCAAAAGAGACCCAGTACTTC
-	TRBV10-3	TRBJ2-5	-	CAISGQQETQYF	TGTGCCATCAGTGGACAGCAAGAGACCCAGTACTTC
many	TRBV7-2	TRBJ2-2	-	CASRRVSNTGELFF	TGTGCCAGTCGGAGGGTCAGCAACACCGGGGAGCTGTTTTTT
few	TRBV7-3	TRBJ2-3	-	CASSLNGRDGSDTQYF	TGTGCCAGCAGCTTAAATGGGCGGGATGGTTCAGATACGCAGTATTTT
-	TRBV19	TRBJ2-2	TRBD1	CASSIVTGASELFF	TGTGCCAGTAGTATAGTCACAGGGGCCTCGGAGCTGTTTTTT
-	TRBV2	TRBJ2-2	TRBD1	CASRQQGTGELFF	TGTGCCAGCAGGCAACAGGGGACCGGGGAGCTGTTTTTT
-	TRBV24-1	TRBJ2-7	TRBD1	CATSDEPGQGNYEQYF	TGTGCCACCAGTGATGAGCCGGGACAGGGTAACTACGAGCAGTACTTC
few	TRBV12-3/TRBV12-4	TRBJ1-1	TRBD1	CASSRRTGGATEAFF	TGTGCCAGCAGTCGCAGGACAGGGGGTGCCACTGAAGCTTTCTTT
few	TRBV7-6	TRBJ2-3	TRBD2	CASSRQTSASTDTQYF	TGTGCCAGCAGCCGCCAGACTAGCGCTAGCACAGATACGCAGTATTTT
-	TRBV20-1	TRBJ2-1	-	CSASAEAYNEQFF	TGCAGTGCCTCAGCGGAGGCCTACAATGAGCAGTTCTTC
-	TRBV6-5	TRBJ2-2	-	CASTQNTGELFF	TGTGCCAGCACCCAGAACACCGGGGAGCTGTTTTTT
few	TRBV3-1	TRBJ2-1	-	CASSQVGSNEQFF	TGTGCCAGCAGCCAAGTCGGGTCCAATGAGCAGTTCTTC
few	TRBV28	TRBJ1-2	-	CASSLKRQVYGYTF	TGTGCCAGCAGTTTAAAGCGACAGGTTTATGGCTACACCTTC
-	TRBV7-8	TRBJ2-7	TRBD2	CASSFGLDYYEQYF	TGTGCCAGCAGCTTCGGACTAGACTACTACGAGCAGTACTTC
-	TRBV29-1	TRBJ2-7	TRBD1	CSVGTGGEGGEQYF	TGCAGCGTAGGAACAGGGGGCGAAGGGGGCGAGCAGTACTTC
few	TRBV10-1	TRBJ2-1	TRBD2	CASGTQREGRYEQFF	TGCGCCAGCGGAACACAGCGGGAGGGCCGGTATGAGCAGTTCTTC
once	TRBV7-9	TRBJ2-7	TRBD2	CASSLVAGFSYEQYF	TGTGCCAGCAGTTTAGTAGCGGGATTTTCCTACGAGCAGTACTTC
few	TRBV20-1	TRBJ1-1	-	CSATGTNTEAFF	TGCAGTGCCACCGGGACTAACACTGAAGCTTTCTTT
-	TRBV20-1	TRBJ2-1	TRBD2	CSARDLLGSGRAGVNEQFF	TGCAGTGCTAGAGATCTTTTGGGAAGCGGGAGGGCCGGGGTTAATGAGCAGTTCTTC
few	TRBV28	TRBJ2-1	TRBD1	CASSYRGLIHRTQEEQFF	TGTGCCAGCAGCTACAGGGGTCTTATACACCGGACACAGGAGGAGCAGTTCTTC
-	TRBV27	TRBJ1-2	-	CASWGFLDYGYTF	TGTGCCAGCTGGGGTTTCTTGGACTATGGCTACACCTTC
few	TRBV11-2	TRBJ2-1	-	CASSLVWTGGTNEQFF	TGTGCCAGCAGCTTAGTGTGGACTGGAGGGACCAATGAGCAGTTCTTC
few	TRBV5-6	TRBJ2-7	TRBD1	CASSLGRSLGTGTEQYF	TGTGCCAGCAGCTTGGGAAGGAGTCTGGGGACAGGGACCGAGCAGTACTTC
-	TRBV5-1	TRBJ2-7	-	CASSLAFSYEQYF	TGCGCCAGCAGCTTGGCCTTCTCCTACGAGCAGTACTTC
few	TRBV5-1	TRBJ2-7	TRBD2	CASSGLAGYEQYF	TGCGCCAGCAGCGGCCTAGCGGGCTACGAGCAGTACTTC
few	TRBV12-3/TRBV12-4	TRBJ2-1	TRBD2	CASVAASGSLEQFF	TGTGCCAGCGTGGCGGCTAGCGGGAGCCTGGAGCAGTTCTTC
-	TRBV4-1	TRBJ2-7	TRBD1	CASSSRTGGTYEQYF	TGCGCCAGCAGCTCCCGGACAGGGGGAACCTACGAGCAGTACTTC
few	TRBV24-1	TRBJ2-1	TRBD2	CATSDPLAGAANEQFF	TGTGCCACCAGTGACCCCTTAGCGGGAGCAGCCAATGAGCAGTTCTTC
-	TRBV7-3	TRBJ2-6	-	CATSIGQSSGNVLTF	TGTGCCACATCGATCGGACAGTCGTCCGGCAACGTCCTGACTTTC
-	TRBV24-1	TRBJ2-3	TRBD2	CATSASLLAGRTDTQYF	TGTGCCACCAGTGCCTCATTACTAGCGGGACGCACAGATACGCAGTATTTT
-	TRBV9	TRBJ1-4	-	CASAPSTVSREKLFF	TGTGCCAGCGCCCCTTCGACAGTCTCGAGGGAAAAACTGTTTTTT
-	TRBV24-1	TRBJ2-1	-	CATSESGYNEQFF	TGTGCCACCAGTGAAAGCGGCTACAATGAGCAGTTCTTC
few	TRBV7-9	TRBJ1-4	-	CASSLGPEKLFF	TGTGCCAGCAGCTTGGGCCCGGAAAAACTGTTTTTT
-	TRBV24-1	TRBJ2-1	TRBD2	CATSDFSSGIGFF	TGTGCCACCAGTGATTTCTCTAGCGGGATTGGGTTCTTC
-	TRBV4-2	TRBJ1-1	-	CDSSQVNTGEAFF	TGTGACAGCAGCCAAGTTAATACCGGTGAAGCTTTCTTT
-	TRBV27	TRBJ2-3	-	CASSFGGGRYF	TGTGCCAGCAGTTTTGGTGGGGGCAGGTATTTT
many	TRBV7-6	TRBJ2-5	TRBD1	CASSLEEGLRGYSETQYF	TGTGCCAGCAGCTTAGAAGAAGGGCTCAGGGGGTATTCGGAGACCCAGTACTTC
-	TRBV9	TRBJ2-1	-	CASSVRPGDSHNEQFF	TGTGCCAGCAGCGTTAGACCCGGGGACTCTCACAATGAGCAGTTCTTC
-	TRBV4-1	TRBJ2-1	TRBD2	CASSHLTSGLGDEQFF	TGCGCCAGCAGCCATCTGACTAGCGGGCTAGGAGATGAGCAGTTCTTC
-	TRBV7-2	TRBJ1-1	-	CASSLVQTYTEAFF	TGTGCCAGCAGCTTAGTCCAGACCTACACTGAAGCTTTCTTT
-	TRBV18	TRBJ2-1	TRBD2	CASSPVSGANEQFF	TGTGCCAGCTCACCGGTAAGCGGGGCCAATGAGCAGTTCTTC